These 22 T cell receptor beta chains came from one sample sequenced in a study of T cell changes during pregnancy in multiple sclerosis. Libraries were prepared by immunoSEQ multiplex PCR; TCRdb keeps only in-frame clonotypes and omits some of them. This table holds approximately 52,000 clones, over 75% found once. Sequencing used CD4+ T cells from peripheral blood mononuclear cells, obtained in the second trimester of pregnancy. The receptors derive from a female donor with multiple sclerosis, enrolled in a pregnancy study.

The genes are TRBV19 and TRBJ2-1; 14 bases are a match to TRBD2. CDR3 length: 17 amino acids. Germline V gene data show CDR1 as LNHDA and CDR2 as SQIVND (reference sequence). J gave up 8 bases and V 3 bases, and 9 bases lay outside the gene matches. The DNA of the CDR3 is TGTGCCAGTAGTATTCGACTAGCGGGAGGGTTTGGGCATGAGCAGTTCTTC. This codes for CASSIRLAGGFGHEQFF.

This sequence joins TRBV10-2 and TRBJ1-4, with TRBD1 matching over 10 bases. V shed 4 bases, J shed 7 bases, and the junction held 9 bases outside the gene matches. Germline CDR1 reads WSHSY; CDR2 reads SAAADI. The CDR3 spans 16 residues. CDR3 DNA: TGCGCCAGCAGTGGCAAGACAGGGGGCGCAGGTGAAAAACTGTTTTTT. Its protein product is CASSGKTGGAGEKLFF.

The rearrangement uses TRBV7-2 and TRBJ1-1; 9 positions agree with TRBD1. The CDR3 spans 14 residues. Losses at the gene ends were 5 bases for V and 5 bases for J; bases not matched to a gene: 6. Germline lookup yields CDR1 SGHTA and CDR2 FQGNSA. In nucleotides, the CDR3 is TGTGCCAGCAGCCGGGACAGGGTAGGGACTGAAGCTTTCTTT. It is translated as CASSRDRVGTEAFF. The whole variable domain, filled in from reference TRBV7-2 and TRBJ1-1, reads GAGVSQSPSNKVTEKGKDVELRCDPISGHTALYWYRQSLGQGLEFLIYFQGNSAPDKSGLPSDRFSAERTGGSVSTLTIQRTQQEDSAVYLCASSRDRVGTEAFFGQGTRLTVV.

This chain links TRBV19 with TRBJ1-5; 7 bases map to TRBD1. This CDR3 comprises 16 residues. CDR1 is LNHDA and CDR2 is SQIVND in the germline V gene (reference sequence). The junction had 12 bases not matched to a gene; V was cut back by 5 bases and J by 5 bases. The chain's CDR3 is CASSPNGQANYQPQHF. The CDR3 nucleotides are TGTGCCAGTAGTCCAAATGGACAGGCGAACTATCAGCCCCAGCATTTT. Combining the CDR3 with reference TRBV19 and TRBJ1-5 gives the whole variable domain DGGITQSPKYLFRKEGQNVTLSCEQNLNHDAMYWYRQDPGQGLRLIYYSQIVNDFQKGDIAEGYSVSREKKESFPLTVTSAQKNPTAFYLCASSPNGQANYQPQHFGDGTRLSIL.

This chain connects TRBV2 to TRBJ1-2; the match to TRBD1 covers 7 bases. This CDR3 has 13 residues. The J segment lost 6 bases and the V segment lost 7 bases, leaving 8 bases of the junction unmatched. CDR1 is SNHLY and CDR2 is FYNNEI in the germline V gene. CDR3 loop: CASTARQGDGYTF. As DNA, the CDR3 is TGTGCCAGCACCGCGCGCCAGGGGGATGGCTACACCTTC.

J is TRBJ2-7 and V is TRBV5-1; the match to TRBD2 covers 8 bases. CDR3 length: 15 amino acids. Germline values: CDR1 SGHRS, CDR2 YFSETQ. J was trimmed by 5 bases and V by 4 bases; bases with no gene match: 11. In nucleotides, the CDR3 is TGCGCCAGCAGCCAGAAATTAGCGGGACTCAACGAGCAGTACTTC. Residues: CASSQKLAGLNEQYF.

The CDR3 reads CASSKEDWEGGETQYF. The CDR3 DNA follows: TGTGCCAGCAGCAAAGAAGATTGGGAGGGGGGAGAGACCCAGTACTTC. V usage is TRBV21-1 and J usage is TRBJ2-5; no check of the table's D call, TRBD2, against the DNA was made. TRBV21-1 has pseudogene status. CDR3 size: 16 residues.

This sequence joins TRBV6-5 and TRBJ1-1; no firm D call. V lost 4 bases to trimming and J lost 1 base, with 13 bases between them. Germline loops: CDR1 MNHEY, CDR2 SVGAGI. This CDR3 region has 15 residues. This chain's CDR3 is CASSSGSTGNTEAFF. The CDR3 DNA follows: TGTGCCAGCAGTTCGGGGTCTACGGGGAACACTGAAGCTTTCTTT.

V usage is TRBV18 and J usage is TRBJ1-5; maybe TRBD1 (6 bases). Trimming stripped 0 bases from V and 2 bases from J, with 11 bases between. This CDR3 comprises 16 residues. The germline V gene encodes CDR1 KGHSH and CDR2 LQKENI. The CDR3 coding sequence is TGTGCCAGCTCACCACCGGGGGCGGGGGGCAATCAGCCCCAGCATTTT. This sequence encodes CASSPPGAGGNQPQHF.

This chain links TRBV7-9 with TRBJ1-1, with a weak D call TRBD1 (6 bases). The CDR3 extends over 14 amino acids. The germline V gene has CDR1 SEHNR and CDR2 FQNEAQ (reference sequence). V was trimmed by 2 bases and J by 11 bases, leaving 18 bases between them. CDR3 sequence reads: CASSLPQGLPTAFF. The CDR3 DNA is TGTGCCAGCAGCTTACCTCAGGGGCTGCCGACGGCTTTCTTT.

The chain uses TRBV28 and TRBJ2-7; D gene ambiguous. The CDR3 is 15 amino acids. Trimming shortened V by 1 base and J by 2 bases, and 12 bases separated the two germline ends. The germline gives CDR1 MDHEN, CDR2 SYDVKM. CDR3 coding DNA: TGTGCCAGCAGTTTATCAGCAGGCCCTCCCTACGAGCAGTACTTC. Protein sequence: CASSLSAGPPYEQYF.

The V call is TRBV5-6, the J call TRBJ1-5, with D possibly matching TRBD1 (6 bases). CDR3 length: 18 residues. Trimming took 3 bases from V and 1 from J, leaving 20 bases between them. The germline gives CDR1 SGHDT, CDR2 YYEEEE. In DNA form, the CDR3 reads TGTGCCAGCAGCTCGTACGGTGATGGGAGGGGGAGCAATCAGCCCCAGCATTTT. Its translation: CASSSYGDGRGSNQPQHF.

The chain uses TRBV11-1 and TRBJ2-7; 8 bases align to TRBD2. There are 15 residues in the CDR3. The germline CDR1 and CDR2 sequences are SGHAT and FQDESV (reference sequence). Trimming removed 4 bases from V and 1 base from J; junction bases left unmatched: 6. CDR3 protein: CASSWGAGGSYEQYF. The DNA of the CDR3 is TGTGCCAGCAGCTGGGGGGCGGGAGGATCCTACGAGCAGTACTTC.

A few counts support this clone. The chain carries TRBV29-1 and TRBJ1-1; a weak D match, TRBD1 (6 bases). Trimming stripped 7 bases from V and 10 bases from J, with 22 bases between. Germline V gene data show CDR1 as SQVTM and CDR2 as ANQGSEA. There are 13 residues in the CDR3. Here the CDR3 DNA reads TGCAGCGCCGCAGGGAGGGGGGCTGGCCGAGCTTTCTTT. Its translation: CSAAGRGAGRAFF.

The chain links TRBV6-5 to TRBJ2-7; D possibly corresponds to TRBD1 (5 bases). V lost 5 bases to trimming and J lost 3 bases, with 11 bases between them. Germline CDR1 is MNHEY and CDR2 is SVGAGI. The CDR3 is made up of 13 amino acids. CDR3 sequence reads: CASSPQGSYEQYF. The CDR3 coding sequence is TGTGCCAGCAGTCCCCAGGGTAGCTACGAGCAGTACTTC.

This chain links TRBV14 with TRBJ1-1, with a weak D call TRBD1 (5 bases). With 0 bases removed from V and 4 bases from J, the gap between germline ends came to 6 bases. Germline V gives CDR1 SGHDN, CDR2 FVKESK. The CDR3 runs 13 residues. As DNA, the CDR3 is TGTGCCAGCAGCCAAGATACAGGCACTGAAGCTTTCTTT. It yields the protein CASSQDTGTEAFF.

V usage is TRBV19 and J usage is TRBJ1-5; TRBD1 agrees at 8 bases. This CDR3 contains 15 residues. Germline V gene sequence: CDR1 LNHDA, CDR2 SQIVND (reference sequence). J was trimmed by 4 bases and V by 6 bases; bases with no gene match: 8. This chain's CDR3 is CASSKQGVGNQPQHF. DNA for the CDR3: TGTGCCAGTAGCAAACAGGGGGTAGGGAATCAGCCCCAGCATTTT.

CDR3 loop: CASSLRRDRGMNTEAFF. CDR3 nucleotides: TGTGCCAGCAGCTTGCGCCGGGACAGGGGCATGAACACTGAAGCTTTCTTT. The chain carries TRBV13 and TRBJ1-1; 10 nucleotides line up with TRBD1. With V trimmed by 3 bases and J by 0 bases, 7 bases remained unmatched. Germline V gene lookup returns CDR1 PRHDT and CDR2 FYEKMQ (reference sequence). CDR3 length: 17 amino acids.

V gene TRBV7-9 combines with J gene TRBJ1-1; 10 positions match TRBD1. Germline values: CDR1 SEHNR, CDR2 FQNEAQ (reference sequence). V was pared by 5 bases and J by 0 bases, with 3 bases of the junction left unmatched. This CDR3 contains 15 residues. CDR3: CASSGGTGVNTEAFF. The CDR3 DNA reads TGTGCCAGCAGCGGGGGGACAGGGGTGAACACTGAAGCTTTCTTT.

V usage is TRBV4-1 and J usage is TRBJ2-3; 7 positions match TRBD1. Germline V gives CDR1 MGHRA, CDR2 YSYEKL. Unmatched junction bases numbered 10, after V lost 0 bases and J lost 4 bases. The CDR3 is 17 amino acids. CDR3 sequence reads: CASSQEGGRGRSDTQYF. The DNA for the CDR3 is TGCGCCAGCAGCCAAGAAGGGGGCAGGGGACGGTCAGATACGCAGTATTTT.

The J gene is TRBJ1-3, the V gene TRBV19; a possible D gene is TRBD1 (5 bases). The CDR3 totals 16 residues. The germline gives CDR1 LNHDA, CDR2 SQIVND (reference sequence). V dropped 4 bases and J dropped 0 bases, with 13 bases sitting between them. This CDR3 reads CASSSTGGTSGNTIYF. As DNA, the CDR3 is TGTGCCAGTAGTAGTACGGGGGGGACCTCTGGAAACACCATATATTTT. Combining the CDR3 with reference TRBV19 and TRBJ1-3 gives the whole variable domain DGGITQSPKYLFRKEGQNVTLSCEQNLNHDAMYWYRQDPGQGLRLIYYSQIVNDFQKGDIAEGYSVSREKKESFPLTVTSAQKNPTAFYLCASSSTGGTSGNTIYFGEGSWLTVV.

The chain joins TRBV5-1 to TRBJ2-5, with 12 nucleotides matching TRBD1. Unmatched junction bases numbered 8, after V lost 3 bases and J lost 5 bases. The CDR3 spans 16 residues. The germline gives CDR1 SGHRS, CDR2 YFSETQ. The CDR3 protein is CASSSGGQGASETQYF. As DNA, the CDR3 is TGCGCCAGCAGCTCTGGGGGACAGGGGGCGTCGGAGACCCAGTACTTC.